The clone carrying this T cell receptor beta chain was counted between two and nine times. This entry is derived from a study of blood T cells in healthy people across ages. Each donor was a healthy Caucasian individual from Russia, aged about 6 to 100. Peripheral blood from each donor was collected in a volume of 8.5 to 10 milliliters. Trimming shortened V by 0 bases and J by 7 bases, and 9 bases separated the two germline ends. Germline-derived CDR1 and CDR2 are MGHRA and YSYEKL. The length of the CDR3 is 13 residues. For the second PCR, which ran for about 7 to 11 cycles, a sample-barcoded 5' primer and a J-beta primer mix were used. Each of the cDNA molecules was tagged by a template-switch adaptor with 12 random nucleotides. MiXCR was run by TCRdb on the 5' RACE reads, yielding one entry per CDR3 protein. The sample contains some 920,000 distinct CDR3 sequences, 51% of which appear only once.

The receptor was isolated from a woman aged 55-70 years in good health. What was sequenced was blood. The chain is built from TRBV4-1 and TRBJ1-2; unclear D gene. Written as DNA, the CDR3 is TGCGCCAGCAGCCAAGAAGAGGGTCTTGGCTACACCTTC. Residues: CASSQEEGLGYTF.